This T cell receptor (beta chain) was retrieved from a study of T cell responses to AZD1222 COVID-19 vaccine. Notes on the study in general: Only six people who got AZD1222 tested seropositive at baseline.

The germline V gene has CDR1 SNHLY and CDR2 FYNNEI. Trimming took 7 bases from V and 10 from J, leaving 17 bases between them. The CDR3 spans 13 residues. TCRdb keeps only in-frame clones here, not all; method: immunoSEQ multiplex PCR. The sample records 95,000 to 100,000 clones, 70% to 90% being singletons. With respect to this clone: Its specificity is not known.

The rearrangement uses TRBV2 and TRBJ1-5; D is unclear. The sample in question was peripheral blood, obtained 28 days after the second AZD1222 dose. The receptor comes from an adult who received the AZD1222 COVID-19 vaccine. CDR3 in amino acids: CASTLDKLLPQHF. The CDR3 DNA follows: TGTGCCAGCACCCTTGACAAGCTTCTTCCCCAGCATTTT.